This T cell receptor beta chain was found in a study of CD8 T cells in Susac syndrome. Random hexamers primed reverse transcription of about 0.5 to 1 ug RNA. Multiplex immunoSEQ PCR targeted 54 Vbeta and 13 Jbeta TCR beta segments. TCRdb re-called the immunoSEQ multiplex PCR reads with MiXCR, one entry per CDR3 protein. Of 330,000 or so distinct CDR3 sequences detected, 85% appear once; the ten largest clones hold roughly 0.21%. This CDR3 spans 13 amino acids. CDR1 and CDR2 (germline): MGHDK, SYGVNS. The ends were cut back, 8 bases at V and 0 bases at J, with 10 bases in the middle. Sequenced sample: CD8+ T cells from PBMCs. The clonotype originates from a human donor with multiple sclerosis. J is TRBJ2-5 and V is TRBV25-1, with D perhaps matching TRBD2 (6 bases). For the CDR3, the DNA is TGTGCCAGCGAGGAGGGGAACCAAGAGACCCAGTACTTC. Translating gives CASEEGNQETQYF.